Detailed here is one T cell receptor (beta chain). No patient had received any treatment before thyroid surgery. TCRdb reprocessed the PCR reads via MiXCR. The sample consists of 15,000 or so clones, 25% to 30% of them appearing once. These data come from a study of metastatic and nonmetastatic thyroid tumors. The TCR comes from a male donor with papillary thyroid cancer or a benign thyroid nodule (not recorded which). Some clones in this sample may be carry-over from other donors' samples. Sequenced: tumor tissue.

The DNA for the CDR3 is TGTGCCAGCCTGCCTGCGGTTTGGCAGGGGGCTTTAGATACGCAGTATTTT. Its protein product is CASLPAVWQGALDTQYF. J is TRBJ2-3 and V is TRBV6-2 or TRBV6-3; 8 nucleotides align to TRBD1. The CDR3 consists of 17 residues. Trimming removed 8 bases from V and 5 bases from J; junction bases left unmatched: 18. Germline V gives CDR1 MNHEY, CDR2 SVGEGT.